What follows are 18 T cell receptor beta chains derived from one specimen sequenced in a study of resident and recirculating memory T cells in vitiligo. The table came from immunoSEQ multiplex PCR; TCRdb's copy has only in-frame clones and leaves some out. The sample comprises 40,000 to 50,000 clones, around nine tenths of which are singletons, and more than 3.5% rests with the top ten. Sequencing input: blood. The receptors come from a male donor with vitiligo.

This clone occurred once. The gene calls are TRBV11-2 and TRBJ2-5; TRBD2 matches 10 bases. The germline V gene has CDR1 SGHAT and CDR2 FQNNGV. V lost 5 bases and J lost 2; bases outside the gene matches: 11. This CDR3 contains 17 residues. CDR3 nucleotide sequence: TGTGCCAGCAGCCCCAGGAGCGTAGCGGGGGGTCAAGAGACCCAGTACTTC. Its protein is CASSPRSVAGGQETQYF.

V usage is TRBV5-6 and J usage is TRBJ1-4; 7 bases map to TRBD1. The germline gives CDR1 SGHDT, CDR2 YYEEEE. After removal of 4 bases from V and 3 bases from J, the junction contained 6 bases not matched to a gene. The CDR3 extends over 15 amino acids. CDR3 DNA sequence: TGTGCCAGCAGCCCTACCGGGACAGCTAATGAAAAACTGTTTTTT. Its protein product is CASSPTGTANEKLFF.

The chain uses TRBV29-1 and TRBJ2-7, with D perhaps TRBD1 (6 bases). The ends were cut back, 2 bases at V and 9 bases at J, with 8 bases in the middle. The CDR3 spans 10 residues. Germline V gene lookup returns CDR1 SQVTM and CDR2 ANQGSEA. This chain's CDR3 is CSVEQGTQYF. DNA of the CDR3: TGCAGCGTTGAACAGGGGACGCAGTACTTC.

The chain combines TRBV7-6 with TRBJ2-5; 8 positions match TRBD2. The germline gives CDR1 SGHVS, CDR2 FNYEAQ. This CDR3 is 14 amino acids long. The V gene end was trimmed by 3 bases and the J gene end by 12 bases; junction bases not matched to a gene: 12. CDR3 coding DNA: TGTGCCAGCAGCTTCTCCGACGGGGGGGCTCGAAAGTACTTC. Translating gives CASSFSDGGARKYF.

CDR3 coding DNA: TGTGCCAGCAGTGAAGCGACAGTTTCCTATAATTCACCCCTCCACTTT. Protein sequence: CASSEATVSYNSPLHF. The chain joins TRBV6-1 to TRBJ1-6, with D tentatively TRBD1 (5 bases). CDR1 is MNHNS and CDR2 is SASEGT in the germline V gene. The CDR3 has 16 amino acids. V was cut by 0 bases and J by 1 base, with 7 bases left in between.

The V call is TRBV9, the J call TRBJ2-5; 9 bases line up with TRBD2. Germline CDR1 is SGDLS and CDR2 is YYNGEE. The CDR3 has 17 residues. V was clipped by 3 bases and J by 4 bases; unmatched bases: 13. CDR3 in DNA: TGTGCCAGCAGCGAAACAGGGCTAGCGGGACTGGGAGAGACCCAGTACTTC. Amino acids: CASSETGLAGLGETQYF.

The chain is built from TRBV5-4 and TRBJ1-2; unclear D gene. The germline V gene has CDR1 SGHNT and CDR2 YYREEE (reference sequence). V was cut by 0 bases and J by 4 bases, with 10 bases left in between. The length of the CDR3 is 14 residues. This CDR3 is CASSLAGYAYGYTF. As DNA, the CDR3 is TGTGCCAGCAGCTTGGCGGGTTATGCCTATGGCTACACCTTC.

The CDR3 DNA sequence: TGTGCCAGCAGCTTAAGGCAAGGACTAGCGGGGGGCTACAATGAGCAGTTCTTC. Protein product: CASSLRQGLAGGYNEQFF. The chain recombines TRBV7-8 with TRBJ2-1; 14 bases align to TRBD2. V lost 2 bases and J lost 3; bases outside the gene matches: 6. The CDR3 runs to 18 residues. Germline V lookup: CDR1 SGHVS, CDR2 FQNEAQ.

This chain joins TRBV9 and TRBJ2-1; D gene uncertain. Trimming stripped 0 bases from V and 6 bases from J, with 13 bases between. CDR1 is SGDLS and CDR2 is YYNGEE in the germline V gene. CDR3 length: 15 residues. CDR3 sequence reads: CASSVAVVPRNEQFF. Written as DNA, the CDR3 is TGTGCCAGCAGCGTAGCAGTCGTACCTCGCAATGAGCAGTTCTTC.

The chain employs TRBV14 and TRBJ1-4; D is unclear. V lost 6 bases to trimming and J lost 0 bases, with 11 bases between them. The CDR3 is made up of 15 amino acids. Germline CDR1 SGHDN, CDR2 FVKESK. The CDR3 DNA is TGTGCCAGCAGTTTTTCCCGGGCAACTAATGAAAAACTGTTTTTT. The encoded protein is CASSFSRATNEKLFF.

The genes are TRBV15 and TRBJ2-5, with D unresolved. CDR3 length equals 17 residues. CDR1 and CDR2 (germline): LNHNV, YYDKDF (reference sequence). V lost 0 bases and J lost 2, with 16 bases in between. The CDR3 nucleotides read TGTGCCACCAGCAGAGATCGTCACAGTCCCCGACAAGAGACCCAGTACTTC. It encodes CATSRDRHSPRQETQYF.

The V call is TRBV6-5, the J call TRBJ2-5; 8 nucleotides match TRBD1. Trimming cost V 6 bases and J 3 bases; bases outside gene matches: 3. CDR3 length equals 13 residues. In germline, CDR1 is MNHEY, CDR2 SVGAGI. CDR3 amino acids: CASSQGAEETQYF. CDR3 DNA sequence: TGTGCCAGCAGCCAGGGGGCTGAAGAGACCCAGTACTTC.

In its sample, this clone is medium-sized (0.01 to 0.1%). The chain has TRBV19 and TRBJ1-6, with D possibly matching TRBD1 (5 bases). V lost 2 bases and J 9 bases, leaving 11 bases between the germline ends. Per the germline V gene, CDR1 is LNHDA and CDR2 is SQIVND (reference sequence). The CDR3 is made up of 14 amino acids. The chain's CDR3 is CASSILGGTSPLHF. In DNA, the CDR3 is TGTGCCAGTAGTATATTGGGGGGTACTTCACCCCTCCACTTT.

This sequence joins TRBV10-3 and TRBJ2-7, with TRBD1 matching over 7 bases. After removal of 10 bases from V and 4 bases from J, the junction contained 10 bases not matched to a gene. CDR1 and CDR2 (germline): ENHRY, SYGVKD. The CDR3 loop spans 13 amino acids. CDR3 region: CATSSATGYEQYF. In DNA form, the CDR3 reads TGTGCCACTTCTTCGGCGACAGGGTACGAGCAGTACTTC.

Details on this clone: Other DNA sequences in this specimen translate into the identical CDR3. This chain joins TRBV2 and TRBJ1-5; 7 bases line up with TRBD1. J lost 4 bases, V lost 4 bases, and 4 bases had no gene match. The CDR3 extends over 14 amino acids. CDR1 is SNHLY, CDR2 FYNNEI, per germline. DNA of the CDR3: TGTGCCAGCAGTGGGACAGGCGGAAATCAGCCCCAGCATTTT. It specifies CASSGTGGNQPQHF.

The gene calls are TRBV7-2 and TRBJ2-5; TRBD2 is a possible D gene (6 bases). Germline values: CDR1 SGHTA, CDR2 FQGNSA. V lost 1 base to trimming and J lost 6 bases, with 12 bases between them. CDR3 length: 14 residues. The CDR3 here is CASSLGASAQTQYF. The CDR3 DNA is TGTGCCAGCAGCTTAGGGGCTAGCGCGCAGACCCAGTACTTC.

The gene calls are TRBV6-6 and TRBJ2-7; D remains ambiguous. The germline V gene has CDR1 MNHNY and CDR2 SVGAGI (reference sequence). CDR3 length: 12 amino acids. V was cut by 8 bases and J by 6 bases, with 14 bases left in between. The CDR3 loop reads CASSRVPGEQYF. DNA of the CDR3: TGTGCCAGCTCCCGCGTCCCCGGCGAGCAGTACTTC.

The chain employs TRBV7-9 and TRBJ1-2; D ambiguous. The CDR3 covers 12 residues. Trimming took 2 bases from V and 2 from J, leaving 3 bases between them. Germline V CDR1 and CDR2: SEHNR, FQNEAQ (reference sequence). For the CDR3, the DNA is TGTGCCAGCAGCTTAACAAACTATGGCTACACCTTC. It specifies CASSLTNYGYTF.